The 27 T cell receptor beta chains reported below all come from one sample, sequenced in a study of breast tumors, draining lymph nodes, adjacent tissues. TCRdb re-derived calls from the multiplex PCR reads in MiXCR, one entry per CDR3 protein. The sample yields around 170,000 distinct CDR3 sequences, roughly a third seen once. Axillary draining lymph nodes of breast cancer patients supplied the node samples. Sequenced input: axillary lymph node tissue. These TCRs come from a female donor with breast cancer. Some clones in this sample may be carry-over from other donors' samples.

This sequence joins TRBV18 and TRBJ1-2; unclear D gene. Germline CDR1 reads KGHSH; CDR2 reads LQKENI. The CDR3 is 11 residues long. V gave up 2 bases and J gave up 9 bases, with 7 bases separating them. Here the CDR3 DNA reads TGTGCCAGCTCACCAGGGTTAAGCTACACCTTC. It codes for CASSPGLSYTF. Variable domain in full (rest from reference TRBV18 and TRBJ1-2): NAGVMQNPRHLVRRRGQEARLRCSPMKGHSHVYWYRQLPEEGLKFMVYLQKENIIDESGMPKERFSAEFPKEGPSILRIQQVVRGDSAAYFCASSPGLSYTFGSGTRLTVV.

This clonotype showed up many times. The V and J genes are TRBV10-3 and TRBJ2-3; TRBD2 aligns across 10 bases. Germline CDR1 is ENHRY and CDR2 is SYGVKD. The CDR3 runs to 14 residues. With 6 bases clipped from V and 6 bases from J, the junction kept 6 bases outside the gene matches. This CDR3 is CAISLTSGLDTQYF. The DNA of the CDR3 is TGTGCCATCAGCTTGACTAGCGGGCTCGATACGCAGTATTTT.

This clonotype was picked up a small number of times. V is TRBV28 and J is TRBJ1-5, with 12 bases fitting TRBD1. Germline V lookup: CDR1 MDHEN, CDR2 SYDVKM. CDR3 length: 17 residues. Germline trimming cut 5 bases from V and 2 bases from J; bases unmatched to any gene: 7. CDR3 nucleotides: TGTGCCAGCAGTGGCCAAGGGACAGGGGGCGGCAATCAGCCCCAGCATTTT. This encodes CASSGQGTGGGNQPQHF.

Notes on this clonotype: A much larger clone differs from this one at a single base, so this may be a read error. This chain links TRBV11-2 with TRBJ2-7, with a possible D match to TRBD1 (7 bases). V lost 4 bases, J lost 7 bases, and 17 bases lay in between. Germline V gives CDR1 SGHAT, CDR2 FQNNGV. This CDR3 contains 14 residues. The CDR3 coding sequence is TGTGCCAGCAGCTACCTTCGGGCAGGGGGGGAGCAGTACTTC. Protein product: CASSYLRAGGEQYF.

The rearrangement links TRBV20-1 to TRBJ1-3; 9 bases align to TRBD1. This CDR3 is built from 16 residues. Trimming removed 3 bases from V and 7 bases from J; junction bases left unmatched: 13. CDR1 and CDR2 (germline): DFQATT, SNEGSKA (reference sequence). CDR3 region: CSARFRDRVISNTIYF. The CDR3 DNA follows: TGCAGTGCTAGGTTCCGGGACAGGGTTATCTCGAACACCATATATTTT.

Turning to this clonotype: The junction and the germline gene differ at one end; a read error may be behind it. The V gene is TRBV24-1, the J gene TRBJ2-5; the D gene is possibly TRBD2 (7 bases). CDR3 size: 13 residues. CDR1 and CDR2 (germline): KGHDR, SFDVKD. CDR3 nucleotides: TGTGCCACCAGTGGTTTGGGAGGGGGGACCCAGTACTTC. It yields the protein CATSGLGGGTQYF.

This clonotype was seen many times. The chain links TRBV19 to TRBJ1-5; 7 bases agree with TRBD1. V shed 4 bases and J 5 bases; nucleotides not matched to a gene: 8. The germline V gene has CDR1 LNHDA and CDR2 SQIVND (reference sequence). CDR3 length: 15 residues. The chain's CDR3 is CASSTDRTAYQPQHF. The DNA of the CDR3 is TGTGCCAGTAGTACGGACAGGACAGCCTATCAGCCCCAGCATTTT.

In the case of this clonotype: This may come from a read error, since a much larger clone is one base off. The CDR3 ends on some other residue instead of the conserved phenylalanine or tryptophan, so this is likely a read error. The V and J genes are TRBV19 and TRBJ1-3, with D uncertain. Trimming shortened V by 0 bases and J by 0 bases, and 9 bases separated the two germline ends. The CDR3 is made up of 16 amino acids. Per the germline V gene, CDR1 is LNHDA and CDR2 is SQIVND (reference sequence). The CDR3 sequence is CASSIDGYYSGNTIYS. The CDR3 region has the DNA TGTGCCAGTAGTATAGATGGTTACTACTCTGGAAACACCATATATTCT.

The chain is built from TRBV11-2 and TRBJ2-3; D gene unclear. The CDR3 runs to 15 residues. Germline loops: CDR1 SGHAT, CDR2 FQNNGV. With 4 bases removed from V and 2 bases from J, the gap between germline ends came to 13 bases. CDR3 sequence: CASSWSARNTDTQYF. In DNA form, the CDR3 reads TGTGCCAGCAGCTGGAGCGCTAGAAACACAGATACGCAGTATTTT.

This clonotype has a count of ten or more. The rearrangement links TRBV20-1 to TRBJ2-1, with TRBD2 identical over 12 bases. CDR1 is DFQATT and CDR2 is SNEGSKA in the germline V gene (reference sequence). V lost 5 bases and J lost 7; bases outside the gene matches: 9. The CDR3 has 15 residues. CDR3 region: CSAFSGTSGSNEQFF. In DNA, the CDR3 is TGCAGTGCTTTTTCCGGGACTAGCGGGTCTAATGAGCAGTTCTTC.

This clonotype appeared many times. CDR3 residues: CASSNYLDTEAFF. The CDR3 DNA reads as TGTGCCAGCTCAAACTATTTGGACACTGAAGCTTTCTTT. The gene calls are TRBV7-2 and TRBJ1-1; D is ambiguous. This CDR3 contains 13 residues. Deletions cut 8 bases from V and 3 bases from J, with 13 bases between. The germline CDR1 and CDR2 sequences are SGHTA and FQGNSA.

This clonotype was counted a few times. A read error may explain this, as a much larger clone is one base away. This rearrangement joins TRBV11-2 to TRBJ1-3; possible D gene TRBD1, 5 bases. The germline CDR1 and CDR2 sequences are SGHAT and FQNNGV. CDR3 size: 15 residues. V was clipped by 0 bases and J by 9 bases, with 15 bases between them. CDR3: CASSLEGQGRSTIYF. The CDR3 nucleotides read TGTGCCAGCAGCTTAGAGGGGCAGGGACGCAGCACCATATATTTT.

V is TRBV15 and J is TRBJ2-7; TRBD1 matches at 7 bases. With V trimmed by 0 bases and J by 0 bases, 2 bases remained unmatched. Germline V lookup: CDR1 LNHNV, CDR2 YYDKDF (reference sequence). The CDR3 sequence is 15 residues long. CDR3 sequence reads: CATSRDRGSSYEQYF. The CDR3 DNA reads TGTGCCACCAGCAGAGACAGGGGGTCCTCCTACGAGCAGTACTTC. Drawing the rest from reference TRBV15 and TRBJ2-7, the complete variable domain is DAMVIQNPRYQVTQFGKPVTLSCSQTLNHNVMYWYQQKSSQAPKLLFHYYDKDFNNEADTPDNFQSRRPNTSFCFLDIRSPGLGDTAMYLCATSRDRGSSYEQYFGPGTRLTVT.

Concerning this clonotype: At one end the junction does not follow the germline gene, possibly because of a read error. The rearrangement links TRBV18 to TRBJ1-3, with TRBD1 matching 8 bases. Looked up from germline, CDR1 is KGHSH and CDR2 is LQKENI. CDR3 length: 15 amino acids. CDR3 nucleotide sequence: TGTGCCAGCGACACAGACAGGGGAGCTGGAAACACCGTATATTTT. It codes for CASDTDRGAGNTVYF.

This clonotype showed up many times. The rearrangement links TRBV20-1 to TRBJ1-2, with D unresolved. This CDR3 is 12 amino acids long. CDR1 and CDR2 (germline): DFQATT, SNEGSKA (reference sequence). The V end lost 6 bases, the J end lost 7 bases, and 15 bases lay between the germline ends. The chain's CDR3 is CSAATVDIGYTF. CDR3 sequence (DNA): TGCAGTGCCGCTACAGTAGATATTGGCTACACCTTC.

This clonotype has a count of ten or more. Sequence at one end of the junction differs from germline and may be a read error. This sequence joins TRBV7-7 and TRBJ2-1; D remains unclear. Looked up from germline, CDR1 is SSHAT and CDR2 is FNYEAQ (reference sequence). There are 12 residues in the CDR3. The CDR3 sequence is CASSPSVGEQFF. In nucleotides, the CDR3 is TGTGCTAGCAGCCCATCCGTGGGTGAGCAGTTCTTC. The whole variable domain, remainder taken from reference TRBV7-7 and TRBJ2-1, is GAGVSQSPRYKVTKRGQDVTLRCDPISSHATLYWYQQALGQGPEFLTYFNYEAQPDKSGLPSDRFSAERPEGSISTLTIQRTEQRDSAMYRCASSPSVGEQFFGPGTRLTVL.

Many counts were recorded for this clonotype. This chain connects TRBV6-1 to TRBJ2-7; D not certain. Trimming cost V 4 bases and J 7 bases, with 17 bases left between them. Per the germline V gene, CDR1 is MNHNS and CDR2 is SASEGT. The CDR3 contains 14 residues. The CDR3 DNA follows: TGTGCCAGCAGTGTCTTATACTCCACTGGGGAGCAGTACTTC. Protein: CASSVLYSTGEQYF.

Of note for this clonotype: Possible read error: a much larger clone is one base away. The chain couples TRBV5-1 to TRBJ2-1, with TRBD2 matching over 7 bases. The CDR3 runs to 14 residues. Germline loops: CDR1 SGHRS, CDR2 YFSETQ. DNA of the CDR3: TGTGCCAGCAGCTTGGGACTAACCTACAATGAGCAGTTCTTC. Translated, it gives CASSLGLTYNEQFF.

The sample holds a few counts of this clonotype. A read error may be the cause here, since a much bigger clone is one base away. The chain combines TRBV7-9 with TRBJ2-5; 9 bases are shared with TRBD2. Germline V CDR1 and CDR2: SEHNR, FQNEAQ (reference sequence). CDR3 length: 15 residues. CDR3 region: CASSYSGSQQETQHF. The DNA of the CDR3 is TGTGCCAGCAGTTATAGCGGGAGCCAACAAGAGACCCAGCACTTC.

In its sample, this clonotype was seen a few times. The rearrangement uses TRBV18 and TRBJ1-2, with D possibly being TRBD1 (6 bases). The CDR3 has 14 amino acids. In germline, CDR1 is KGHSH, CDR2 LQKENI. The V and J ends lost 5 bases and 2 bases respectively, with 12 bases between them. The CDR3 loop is CASSTVDRNYGYTF. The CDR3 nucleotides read TGTGCCAGCTCAACGGTAGACAGGAACTATGGCTACACCTTC.

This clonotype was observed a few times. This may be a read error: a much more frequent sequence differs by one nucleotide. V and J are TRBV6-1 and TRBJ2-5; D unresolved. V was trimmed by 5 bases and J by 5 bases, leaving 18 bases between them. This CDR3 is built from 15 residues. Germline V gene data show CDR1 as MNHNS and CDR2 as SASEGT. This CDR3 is CASSQTALVGETQYF. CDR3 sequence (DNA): TGTGCCAGCAGTCAAACGGCGCTCGTAGGGGAGACCCAGTACTTC.

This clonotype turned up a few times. The CDR3 reads CASSPGRMNTEAFF. CDR3 nucleotide sequence: TGTGCCAGCAGCCCGGGACGGATGAACACTGAAGCTTTCTTT. The V call is TRBV2, the J call TRBJ1-1; TRBD1 is a possible D gene (5 bases). Germline V lookup: CDR1 SNHLY, CDR2 FYNNEI. V lost 6 bases and J lost 0, with 11 bases in between. The CDR3 contains 14 residues.

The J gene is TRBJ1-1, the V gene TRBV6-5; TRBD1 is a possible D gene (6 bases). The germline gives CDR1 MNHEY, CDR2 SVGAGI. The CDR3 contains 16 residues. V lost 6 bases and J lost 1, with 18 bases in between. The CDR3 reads CASRPGQRSRNTEAFF. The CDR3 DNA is TGTGCCAGCAGACCGGGACAAAGAAGTCGGAACACTGAAGCTTTCTTT.

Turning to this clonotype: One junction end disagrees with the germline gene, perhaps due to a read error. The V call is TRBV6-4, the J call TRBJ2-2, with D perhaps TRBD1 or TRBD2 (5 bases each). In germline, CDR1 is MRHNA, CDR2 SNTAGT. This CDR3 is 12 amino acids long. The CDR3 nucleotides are TGTGCCAGCAGTGAGGACACCGGGGAGCCGTTTTTT. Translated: CASSEDTGEPFF.

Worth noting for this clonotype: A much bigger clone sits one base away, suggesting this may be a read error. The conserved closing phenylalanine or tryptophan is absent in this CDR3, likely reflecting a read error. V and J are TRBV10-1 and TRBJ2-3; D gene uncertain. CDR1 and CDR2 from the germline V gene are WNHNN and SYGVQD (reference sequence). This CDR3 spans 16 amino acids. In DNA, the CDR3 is TGTGCCAGCTCACCGTGGGCTAACCCCCGCACAGATACGCAGTATCTT. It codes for CASSPWANPRTDTQYL.

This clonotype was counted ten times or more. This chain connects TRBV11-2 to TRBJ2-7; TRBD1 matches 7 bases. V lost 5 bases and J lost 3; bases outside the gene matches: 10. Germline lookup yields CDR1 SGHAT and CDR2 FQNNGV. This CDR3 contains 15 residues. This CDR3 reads CASSPRDSYFYEQYF. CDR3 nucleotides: TGTGCCAGCAGCCCACGGGACAGTTACTTCTACGAGCAGTACTTC.

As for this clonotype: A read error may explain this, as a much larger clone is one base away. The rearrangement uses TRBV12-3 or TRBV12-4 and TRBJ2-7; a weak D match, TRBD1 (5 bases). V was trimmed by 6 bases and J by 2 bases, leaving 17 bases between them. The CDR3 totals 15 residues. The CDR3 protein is CASSFVPRQPYEQYF. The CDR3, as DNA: TGTGCCAGCAGCTTCGTCCCGCGACAGCCCTACGAGCAGTACTTC.